Listed here are 26 T cell receptor beta chains from one sample, sequenced in a study of cytomegalovirus exposure and HLA in healthy donors. PCR employed 60 Vbeta and 13 Jbeta primers. Libraries were prepared by immunoSEQ multiplex PCR; TCRdb keeps only in-frame clonotypes and omits some of them. The sample table includes 150,000 or so clones. The sample comprised PBMCs. These receptors were taken from a woman aged 45 to 65 in good health and CMV-seronegative.

The rearrangement uses TRBV6-6 and TRBJ2-3, with D tentatively TRBD1 (5 bases). V dropped 5 bases and J dropped 7 bases, with 10 bases sitting between them. Germline-derived CDR1 and CDR2 are MNHNY and SVGAGI (reference sequence). This CDR3 region has 12 residues. CDR3 DNA sequence: TGTGCCAGCAGTCTACAGGAAAATACGCAGTATTTT. Residues: CASSLQENTQYF.

For this clone: One junction end disagrees with the germline gene, perhaps due to a read error. The genes are TRBV7-7 and TRBJ2-3; maybe TRBD1 (5 bases). This CDR3 spans 15 amino acids. CDR1 is SSHAT and CDR2 is FNYEAQ in the germline V gene (reference sequence). The CDR3 loop is CASSLGGALTDTQYF. CDR3 nucleotides: TGTGCTAGCAGCTTAGGTGGGGCCCTCACAGATACGCAGTATTTT.

The chain joins TRBV9 to TRBJ2-1; D might be TRBD2 (6 bases). Germline CDR1 and CDR2: SGDLS and YYNGEE. This CDR3 is 14 amino acids long. V lost 3 bases and J lost 4, with 11 bases in between. In DNA, the CDR3 is TGTGCCAGCAGCGGGGGACTCCGATACAATGAGCAGTTCTTC. Its translation is CASSGGLRYNEQFF.

The rearrangement uses TRBV28 and TRBJ2-7; TRBD1 matches at 7 bases. This CDR3 comprises 16 residues. V trimming: 4 bases; J trimming: 1 base; junction bases outside the gene matches: 10. From germline, CDR1 is MDHEN and CDR2 SYDVKM. CDR3 region: CASSSTGTEASYEQYF. The CDR3, as DNA: TGTGCCAGCAGTTCCACCGGGACAGAGGCATCCTACGAGCAGTACTTC.

The chain recombines TRBV11-2 with TRBJ1-2; D perhaps matches TRBD1 (5 bases). CDR3 length: 16 amino acids. Trimming cost V 0 bases and J 0 bases, with 11 bases left between them. Germline lookup yields CDR1 SGHAT and CDR2 FQNNGV. CDR3 in amino acids: CASSLDGGAPNYGYTF. The CDR3 DNA reads TGTGCCAGCAGCTTAGATGGCGGGGCCCCTAACTATGGCTACACCTTC.

V usage is TRBV14 and J usage is TRBJ1-2, with D hard to call. The V and J ends lost 3 bases and 8 bases respectively, with 22 bases between them. From germline, CDR1 is SGHDN and CDR2 FVKESK. The CDR3 length is 16 residues. CDR3 sequence: CASSQFSSVLGGGYTF. The CDR3 coding sequence is TGTGCCAGCAGCCAGTTCTCATCAGTGCTAGGAGGAGGCTACACCTTC.

The chain combines TRBV27 with TRBJ2-7, with a tentative D call TRBD2 (6 bases). CDR1 is MNHEY, CDR2 SMNVEV, per germline (reference sequence). The CDR3 has 15 amino acids. Trimming left V 0 bases short and J 2 bases short, with 11 bases between. The CDR3 sequence: CASSLSSGWAYEQYF. CDR3 DNA sequence: TGTGCCAGCAGTTTATCGAGCGGGTGGGCCTACGAGCAGTACTTC.

V usage is TRBV29-1 and J usage is TRBJ1-3; TRBD1 agrees at 7 bases. V trimming: 4 bases; J trimming: 2 bases; junction bases outside the gene matches: 11. The CDR3 runs 16 residues. Germline V CDR1 and CDR2: SQVTM, ANQGSEA. The CDR3 bases are TGCAGCGTTGGGGACAGAATCCCTATCCCTGGAAACACCATATATTTT. It translates to CSVGDRIPIPGNTIYF.

This rearrangement joins TRBV7-2 to TRBJ2-7; maybe TRBD2 (5 bases). V lost 0 bases to trimming and J lost 3 bases, with 24 bases between them. This CDR3 comprises 19 residues. CDR1 SGHTA and CDR2 FQGNSA come from the germline V gene. CDR3 sequence (DNA): TGTGCCAGCAGCTTAGCGGCGGGCACCCCGAGTGGTTTCAGCTACGAGCAGTACTTC. It is translated as CASSLAAGTPSGFSYEQYF.

The chain uses TRBV5-1 and TRBJ1-4, with TRBD1 as a possible D gene (5 bases). The CDR3 extends over 14 amino acids. CDR1 is SGHRS, CDR2 YFSETQ, per germline. Trimming removed 4 bases at V and 8 bases at J, with 15 bases between. The CDR3 DNA reads TGCGCCAGCAGCGATACCCAGGGTGGAGAAAAACTGTTTTTT. Its protein product is CASSDTQGGEKLFF.

V usage is TRBV30 and J usage is TRBJ2-4, with D possibly matching TRBD1 (5 bases). Trimming pared 3 bases from V and 1 base from J, leaving 10 bases between. CDR3 length: 14 residues. Germline CDR1 reads GTSNPN; CDR2 reads SVGIG (reference sequence). CDR3 sequence reads: CAWSQGVAKNIQYF. In nucleotides, the CDR3 is TGTGCCTGGAGCCAGGGTGTGGCCAAAAACATTCAGTACTTC. The whole variable domain, filled in from reference TRBV30 and TRBJ2-4, reads SQTIHQWPATLVQPVGSPLSLECTVEGTSNPNLYWYRQAAGRGLQLLFYSVGIGQISSEVPQNLSASRPQDRQFILSSKKLLLSDSGFYLCAWSQGVAKNIQYFGAGTRLSVL.

The chain recombines TRBV7-3 with TRBJ1-2, with TRBD1 as a possible D gene (5 bases). Germline V gene sequence: CDR1 SGHTA, CDR2 FQGTGA. With 2 bases removed from V and 9 bases from J, the gap between germline ends came to 16 bases. The CDR3 has 14 residues. The CDR3 region has the DNA TGTGCCAGCAGCTTATCCGGGGGTGGCGGTAGCTACACCTTC. This codes for CASSLSGGGGSYTF.

This chain links TRBV6-4 with TRBJ2-2, with a tentative D call TRBD2 (6 bases). CDR3 length: 15 amino acids. Germline loops: CDR1 MRHNA, CDR2 SNTAGT. Trimming pared 5 bases from V and 4 bases from J, leaving 14 bases between. The CDR3 DNA sequence: TGTGCCAGCAGTCCAGAGGGAGGCTTCACCGGGGAGCTGTTTTTT. It translates to CASSPEGGFTGELFF.

The V gene is TRBV6-1, the J gene TRBJ1-5, with a possible D match to TRBD1 (5 bases). The V end was cut by 7 bases, the J end by 2 bases, with 12 bases between. This CDR3 is 14 amino acids long. CDR1 and CDR2 from the germline V gene are MNHNS and SASEGT. The CDR3 loop reads CASTPGGGNQPQHF. In nucleotides, the CDR3 is TGTGCCAGCACCCCCGGAGGGGGCAATCAGCCCCAGCATTTT.

V gene TRBV19 combines with J gene TRBJ2-1; perhaps TRBD1 as D (6 bases). Germline lookup yields CDR1 LNHDA and CDR2 SQIVND (reference sequence). The CDR3 has 16 residues. V shed 3 bases and J shed 2 bases, with 14 bases lying between them. The CDR3 spells CASSIYTGLPYNEQFF. Written as DNA, the CDR3 is TGTGCCAGTAGTATTTACACAGGGTTGCCCTACAATGAGCAGTTCTTC.

The chain employs TRBV9 and TRBJ2-7, with 7 bases lining up with TRBD2. The V and J ends lost 0 bases and 3 bases, in that order; junction bases with no gene match: 9. This CDR3 region has 16 residues. Germline-derived CDR1 and CDR2 are SGDLS and YYNGEE. The DNA for the CDR3 is TGTGCCAGCAGCGTAGCCCCATCGGGGAGGGACTACGAGCAGTACTTC. Its protein is CASSVAPSGRDYEQYF.

The V gene is TRBV27, the J gene TRBJ2-7, with 7 bases aligning to TRBD2. Germline-derived CDR1 and CDR2 are MNHEY and SMNVEV (reference sequence). The CDR3 is 15 residues long. V shed 7 bases and J 2 bases; nucleotides not matched to a gene: 11. The CDR3 DNA is TGTGCCAGCACTCTGGGGGGGTCCCTTGCCTACGAGCAGTACTTC. It specifies CASTLGGSLAYEQYF.

The chain recombines TRBV6-1 with TRBJ2-7, with D hard to call. The germline V and J ends were trimmed by 6 bases and 1 base, with 7 bases remaining between them. The CDR3 loop spans 12 amino acids. Per the germline V gene, CDR1 is MNHNS and CDR2 is SASEGT. CDR3 bases: TGTGCCAGCAGCGTCGGTTCCTACGAGCAGTACTTC. It translates to CASSVGSYEQYF.

The chain recombines TRBV30 with TRBJ2-5, with 12 bases lining up with TRBD2. Trimming at V came to 5 bases and at J to 5 bases, leaving 6 bases not matched to a gene. The germline V gene encodes CDR1 GTSNPN and CDR2 SVGIG (reference sequence). The CDR3 is 14 amino acids. The CDR3 loop is CAWASGGAWETQYF. The CDR3 region has the DNA TGTGCCTGGGCTAGCGGGGGGGCCTGGGAGACCCAGTACTTC.

The chain joins TRBV19 to TRBJ2-4; D gene unclear. This CDR3 is 14 amino acids long. Per germline, CDR1 LNHDA and CDR2 SQIVND (reference sequence). Trimming took off 3 bases at V and 1 base at J, with 7 bases between the two ends. This CDR3 is CASSIRSAKNIQYF. CDR3 coding DNA: TGTGCCAGTAGTATCCGGTCCGCCAAAAACATTCAGTACTTC.

The chain links TRBV7-3 to TRBJ1-2; D gene uncertain. The CDR3 runs to 13 residues. Germline CDR1 reads SGHTA; CDR2 reads FQGTGA. The ends were cut back, 0 bases at V and 7 bases at J, with 9 bases in the middle. The CDR3 coding sequence is TGTGCCAGCAGCTTAACGGCAGGAGGTGGCTACACCTTC. Translating gives CASSLTAGGGYTF.

V usage is TRBV7-2 and J usage is TRBJ2-2; 10 bases are shared with TRBD1. CDR1 is SGHTA, CDR2 FQGNSA, per germline. This CDR3 has 16 residues. J gave up 3 bases and V 3 bases, and 4 bases lay outside the gene matches. This CDR3 is CASSLTGGKYTGELFF. CDR3 sequence (DNA): TGTGCCAGCAGCTTGACAGGGGGCAAGTACACCGGGGAGCTGTTTTTT.

The chain combines TRBV19 with TRBJ2-1; D perhaps matches TRBD2 (5 bases). V lost 1 base and J lost 0, with 10 bases in between. Germline CDR1 is LNHDA and CDR2 is SQIVND (reference sequence). This CDR3 is built from 16 residues. Here the CDR3 DNA reads TGTGCCAGTAGTATAGTTTTTGGGAGCTCCTACAATGAGCAGTTCTTC. Amino acids: CASSIVFGSSYNEQFF.

The rearrangement links TRBV11-3 to TRBJ2-1; 10 nucleotides line up with TRBD2. Per germline, CDR1 SGHNT and CDR2 YENEEA. With V trimmed by 4 bases and J by 9 bases, 6 bases remained unmatched. The CDR3 covers 14 residues. CDR3 coding DNA: TGTGCCAGCAGCTCTAGCGGGAGTAGGGTTGAGCAGTTCTTC. This encodes CASSSSGSRVEQFF.

The rearrangement uses TRBV5-1 and TRBJ2-1; unclear D gene. The V end was cut by 2 bases, the J end by 2 bases, with 11 bases between. Germline CDR1 SGHRS, CDR2 YFSETQ. This CDR3 is built from 15 residues. The DNA of the CDR3 is TGCGCCAGCAGCTTAAGCGAAGGCCCCTACAATGAGCAGTTCTTC. This codes for CASSLSEGPYNEQFF.

This chain links TRBV5-1 with TRBJ2-2, with a tentative D call TRBD2 (6 bases). V lost 2 bases, J lost 7 bases, and 15 bases lay in between. The germline gives CDR1 SGHRS, CDR2 YFSETQ. This CDR3 has 15 residues. The CDR3 is CASSLGPGTGGELFF. In DNA form, the CDR3 reads TGCGCCAGCAGCTTAGGACCAGGGACTGGCGGGGAGCTGTTTTTT.